Following are 7 T cell receptor beta chains from one sample sequenced in a study of shared T cell receptors in the human thymus. Measured with immunoSEQ multiplex PCR; TCRdb has only the in-frame clones, and not every one. The repertoire includes under 700,000 clones, more than 75% of them detected once, and about 0.012% sits in the top ten. The sample also formed part of further work on human thymus T cells.

The sample comprised thymocytes. Source of these receptors: a boy younger than two with a congenital heart defect.

This clone was detected once. The rearrangement links TRBV21-1 to TRBJ2-3; the D call of TRBD1 is as the table states it, not checked on the DNA. TRBV21-1 is deemed a pseudogene. CDR3 length: 16 residues. CDR3 DNA: TGTGCCAGCAGCTCCCGGGACAGGGATTGTACAGATACGCAGTATTTT. It codes for CASSSRDRDCTDTQYF.

J is TRBJ2-7 and V is TRBV7-2; 8 bases agree with TRBD2. V lost 3 bases, J lost 4 bases, and 11 bases stayed unmatched. Germline CDR1 is SGHTA and CDR2 is FQGNSA. CDR3 length: 16 amino acids. The CDR3 sequence is CASSLGLAGDGYEQYF. The CDR3 DNA reads TGTGCCAGCAGCTTGGGGCTAGCGGGTGACGGGTACGAGCAGTACTTC.

The chain joins TRBV27 to TRBJ2-7; weak D call: TRBD1 (6 bases). V lost 6 bases, J lost 0 bases, and 12 bases lay in between. This CDR3 spans 14 amino acids. Germline V gene sequence: CDR1 MNHEY, CDR2 SMNVEV (reference sequence). CDR3 in amino acids: CASRWQDSSYEQYF. CDR3 nucleotide sequence: TGTGCCAGCAGATGGCAGGACAGCTCCTACGAGCAGTACTTC.

V and J are TRBV14 and TRBJ2-2; weak D call: TRBD1 (6 bases). Germline V gives CDR1 SGHDN, CDR2 FVKESK. Trimming stripped 5 bases from V and 6 bases from J, with 10 bases between. This CDR3 is built from 13 residues. The CDR3 sequence is CASSEGHAGELFF. The CDR3 DNA reads as TGTGCCAGCAGCGAGGGACACGCCGGGGAGCTGTTTTTT. The full variable domain, with the rest looked up from reference TRBV14 and TRBJ2-2, is EAGVTQFPSHSVIEKGQTVTLRCDPISGHDNLYWYRRVMGKEIKFLLHFVKESKQDESGMPNNRFLAERTGGTYSTLKVQPAELEDSGVYFCASSEGHAGELFFGEGSRLTVL.

The rearrangement uses TRBV30 and TRBJ1-1; D is unresolved. Germline CDR1 is GTSNPN and CDR2 is SVGIG (reference sequence). The CDR3 totals 13 residues. V lost 4 bases, J lost 4 bases, and 13 bases lay in between. CDR3 nucleotides: TGTGCCTGGACCCACCCCAGGTCCACTGAAGCTTTCTTT. Protein sequence: CAWTHPRSTEAFF.

The chain recombines TRBV4-3 with TRBJ1-1; possible D gene TRBD1, 5 bases. CDR1 is LGHNA and CDR2 is YSLEER in the germline V gene. The CDR3 has 14 amino acids. Trimming removed 0 bases from V and 3 bases from J, with 8 bases in between. The CDR3 sequence is CASSQDRGYTEAFF. For the CDR3, the DNA is TGCGCCAGCAGCCAAGATCGGGGGTACACTGAAGCTTTCTTT.

The chain links TRBV6-1 to TRBJ1-1, with TRBD1 matching 8 bases. V lost 6 bases to trimming and J lost 3 bases; unmatched junction nucleotides: 0. The CDR3 extends over 12 amino acids. Germline-derived CDR1 and CDR2 are MNHNS and SASEGT. The CDR3 DNA reads as TGTGCCAGCAGGACAGGGGACACTGAAGCTTTCTTT. Amino acid sequence: CASRTGDTEAFF.